This T cell receptor beta chain derives from a study of T cell responses to AZD1222 COVID-19 vaccine. The wider study: Some second doses came at about 4 weeks and others at about 12 weeks; these were pooled. Overall study results and limits: Just a handful of AZD1222 recipients were seropositive at baseline. Unmutated variant regions are reportedly the target of nearly half of TCRs that are spike-specific.

This clone was counted between two and nine times. Its antigen is currently unknown. The assay was immunoSEQ multiplex PCR, and TCRdb's table has in-frame clones only and misses some. The sample has 90,000 to 150,000 clones, around 90% seen once. V was pared by 8 bases and J by 9 bases, with 14 bases between. CDR3 length: 11 residues. The TCR was taken from an adult in good health. The source was peripheral blood, collected on day 0 of AZD1222 vaccination. This chain uses TRBV12-3 or TRBV12-4 with TRBJ2-7, with D perhaps TRBD1 (6 bases). The CDR3 region has the DNA TGTGCCAGCTCGGTGGGCAGGGGGCAGTACTTC. Its protein product is CASSVGRGQYF.